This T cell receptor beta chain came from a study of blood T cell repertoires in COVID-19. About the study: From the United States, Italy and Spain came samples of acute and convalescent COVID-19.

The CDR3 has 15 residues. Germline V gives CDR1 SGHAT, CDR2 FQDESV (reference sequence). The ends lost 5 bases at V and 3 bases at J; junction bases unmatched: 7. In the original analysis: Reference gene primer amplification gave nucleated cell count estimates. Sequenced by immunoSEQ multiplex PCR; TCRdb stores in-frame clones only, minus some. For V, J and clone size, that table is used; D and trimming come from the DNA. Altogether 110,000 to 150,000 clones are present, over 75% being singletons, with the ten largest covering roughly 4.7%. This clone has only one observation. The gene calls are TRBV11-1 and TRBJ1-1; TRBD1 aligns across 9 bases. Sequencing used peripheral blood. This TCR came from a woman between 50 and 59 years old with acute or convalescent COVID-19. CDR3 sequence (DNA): TGTGCCAGCAGCATGAGGACAGGGGCTTACACTGAAGCTTTCTTT. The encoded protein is CASSMRTGAYTEAFF.